In its sample, the clone carrying this TCR beta chain was seen many times. The antigen remains undetermined. The entry originates in a study of CD8 T cells in ankylosing spondylitis. Points from the study as a whole: Reports say disease-linked clones showed up significantly more in matched ankylosing spondylitis synovial fluid. Within ankylosing spondylitis blood, a TCR beta motif made up of roughly eight highly homologous variants appeared to be characteristic. Earlier authors reported some of these motif variants in reactive arthritis synovial fluid and blood.

The CDR3 totals 11 residues. The ends were cut back, 6 bases at V and 5 bases at J, with 8 bases in the middle. From germline, CDR1 is DFQATT and CDR2 SNEGSKA (reference sequence). Quantitative 5'-RACE was performed with molecular barcodes, and it yielded the TCR beta libraries. Using its own MiXCR run on the 5' RACE reads, TCRdb lists one record per CDR3 protein. The data show approximately 240,000 distinct CDR3 sequences, about 24% seen once. V usage is TRBV20-1 and J usage is TRBJ2-1; D remains ambiguous. Source material: blood, either unsorted or a sorted T cell fraction (not recorded which). The receptor was isolated from a male donor with ankylosing spondylitis or in good health (not recorded which). CDR3: CSATTDNEQFF. CDR3 bases: TGCAGTGCAACTACAGACAATGAGCAGTTCTTC.